This TCR beta chain was found in a study of blood T cells in healthy people across ages. The V gene's germline CDR1 is DFQATT and CDR2 SNEGSKA (reference sequence). The CDR3 extends over 14 amino acids. V was pared by 0 bases and J by 4 bases, with 13 bases between. This clonotype has a handful of counts. Alongside a J-beta primer mix, a sample-barcoded 5' primer served in a second PCR lasting 7 to 11 cycles. A single record per CDR3 protein comes from TCRdb applying MiXCR to the 5' RACE reads. The sample lists more than 1,000,000 distinct CDR3 sequences, under 30% seen once, with less than 0.85% in the top ten. This same sample was also taken into another study, of T cells of mothers and their children. As reported in that work: A few mothers and their six children, all healthy Caucasians, donated.

This sequence joins TRBV20-1 and TRBJ2-7; D not certain. This TCR derives from a girl aged 2 to 10 in good health. Sequencing used blood. DNA for the CDR3: TGCAGTGCTAGAGATACCTTGGGCTTATACGAGCAGTACTTC. Amino acid sequence: CSARDTLGLYEQYF.